The rows below give T cell receptor beta chains drawn from one sample of a study of cytomegalovirus exposure and HLA in healthy donors. Sequenced by immunoSEQ multiplex PCR; TCRdb stores in-frame clones only, minus some. The data hold about 190,000 clones, with less than 85% observed a single time. Sequencing was carried out using PBMCs. The receptors come from a man under 40 in good health and CMV-seropositive. Both conserved end residues are part of each CDR3. The D gene is left open where the match is weak. Size is stated for part of the rows, as once, few or many counts, or as a class when the clone is expanded.

V	length	D	J	size	CDR3	DNA
TRBV2	14	TRBD1	TRBJ1-1	-	CASSASTGASEAFF	TGTGCCAGCAGTGCCTCGACAGGGGCATCTGAAGCTTTCTTT
TRBV6-6	15	TRBD1	TRBJ1-2	-	CASSRPGQGSYGYTF	TGTGCCAGCAGCCGACCGGGACAGGGGAGCTATGGCTACACCTTC
TRBV19	15	TRBD1	TRBJ2-1	-	CASSISARGHNEQFF	TGTGCCAGTAGTATTTCCGCCAGGGGGCATAATGAGCAGTTCTTC
TRBV6-4	13	TRBD1	TRBJ1-5	-	CASSATGNQPQHF	TGTGCCAGCAGCGCGACAGGGAATCAGCCCCAGCATTTT
TRBV19	12	TRBD1	TRBJ2-5	few	CASSDRGQTQYF	TGTGCCAGTAGTGACAGGGGTCAGACCCAGTACTTC
TRBV7-7	14	TRBD2	TRBJ2-3	few	CASSLAAGVDTQYF	TGTGCTAGCAGCTTAGCCGCGGGAGTAGATACGCAGTATTTT
TRBV28	15	TRBD2	TRBJ2-7	-	CASSLMAGEVYEQYF	TGTGCCAGCAGTTTGATGGCGGGAGAGGTCTACGAGCAGTACTTC
TRBV19	13	-	TRBJ1-1	few	CASTPEERPEAFF	TGTGCCAGTACCCCCGAGGAGCGGCCTGAAGCTTTCTTT
TRBV5-1	14	-	TRBJ1-2	-	CASSTVGPNYGYTF	TGCGCCAGCAGCACGGTGGGCCCTAACTATGGCTACACCTTC
TRBV6-4	13	-	TRBJ2-3	once	CATRQSGADTQYF	TGTGCCACCCGGCAGTCAGGGGCAGATACGCAGTATTTT
TRBV5-6	12	-	TRBJ2-3	-	CASSPGTDTQYF	TGTGCCAGCAGCCCGGGGACAGATACGCAGTATTTT
TRBV7-6	13	TRBD2	TRBJ2-1	-	CASGLGLVNEQFF	TGTGCCAGCGGCTTAGGACTAGTCAATGAGCAGTTCTTC
TRBV5-5	13	-	TRBJ2-7	-	CASSLAAGERLYF	TGTGCCAGCAGCTTGGCCGCCGGGGAGAGGCTGTACTTC
TRBV6-5	14	-	TRBJ2-2	once	CASSPLSYTGELFF	TGTGCCAGCAGTCCCCTGAGCTACACCGGGGAGCTGTTTTTT
TRBV19	15	TRBD1	TRBJ1-2	-	CAGSKTVGQGGGYTF	TGTGCCGGTAGTAAGACCGTGGGACAGGGAGGTGGCTACACCTTC
TRBV28	18	TRBD1	TRBJ1-5	-	CASGSGTGGLFSNQPQHF	TGTGCCAGCGGATCCGGGACAGGGGGGTTATTTAGCAATCAGCCCCAGCATTTT
TRBV2	11	-	TRBJ2-3	-	CASKYGDTQYF	TGTGCCAGCAAATACGGTGATACGCAGTATTTT
TRBV6-5	14	-	TRBJ2-3	few	CASRQGYSTDTQYF	TGTGCCAGCAGACAGGGTTATTCCACAGATACGCAGTATTTT
TRBV15	15	TRBD1	TRBJ2-3	-	CATSREHRGTDTQYF	TGTGCCACCAGCAGAGAGCACAGGGGGACAGATACGCAGTATTTT
TRBV5-1	14	-	TRBJ2-5	few	CASSLGSPKETQYF	TGCGCCAGCAGCTTGGGGTCACCTAAAGAGACCCAGTACTTC
TRBV6-6	13	TRBD2	TRBJ2-2	-	CASSSLASGELFF	TGTGCCAGCAGTTCACTAGCGAGTGGGGAGCTGTTTTTT
TRBV7-2	16	TRBD1	TRBJ1-5	-	CASSKQGAQGNQPQHF	TGTGCCAGCAGCAAACAGGGGGCGCAGGGCAATCAGCCCCAGCATTTT
TRBV19	12	-	TRBJ2-5	-	CASSTSVETQYF	TGTGCCAGTAGTACTAGCGTTGAGACCCAGTACTTC
TRBV7-2	15	TRBD1	TRBJ2-3	-	CASSYGQGAVDTQYF	TGTGCCAGCAGCTACGGACAGGGGGCCGTAGATACGCAGTATTTT
TRBV29-1	10	-	TRBJ1-2	few	CSVERGGYTF	TGCAGCGTTGAAAGGGGTGGCTACACCTTC
TRBV7-9	11	-	TRBJ1-1	few	CASSLRTEAFF	TGTGCCAGCAGCTTACGCACTGAAGCTTTCTTT
TRBV7-2	16	TRBD2	TRBJ2-2	-	CASSSTSGGSTGELFF	TGTGCCAGCAGCTCCACTAGCGGGGGGAGCACCGGGGAGCTGTTTTTT
TRBV27	14	TRBD2	TRBJ2-3	-	CASSWGLAADTQYF	TGTGCCAGCAGTTGGGGACTAGCAGCCGATACGCAGTATTTT
TRBV7-9	16	TRBD2	TRBJ2-1	once	CASSFSGRASYNEQFF	TGTGCCAGCAGCTTTAGCGGGAGGGCGTCCTACAATGAGCAGTTCTTC
TRBV7-3	13	TRBD1	TRBJ1-2	-	CASSETGGYGYTF	TGTGCCAGCAGCGAGACAGGGGGCTATGGCTACACCTTC
TRBV9	15	-	TRBJ2-7	-	CASSVEPGVYYEQYF	TGTGCCAGCAGCGTAGAGCCAGGGGTCTACTACGAGCAGTACTTC
TRBV10-2	13	-	TRBJ2-1	-	CASSESSEAEQFF	TGCGCCAGCAGTGAGTCTAGCGAAGCTGAGCAGTTCTTC
TRBV10-3	14	-	TRBJ2-7	-	CAISGGTRSYEQYF	TGTGCCATCAGTGGGGGGACACGTTCCTACGAGCAGTACTTC
TRBV18	17	TRBD2	TRBJ2-3	-	CASSTTRGLESTDTQYF	TGTGCCAGCTCCACAACTCGGGGACTAGAAAGCACAGATACGCAGTATTTT
TRBV5-1	12	-	TRBJ2-7	-	CASRTGTYEQYF	TGCGCCAGCAGAACCGGGACCTACGAGCAGTACTTC
TRBV11-3	13	-	TRBJ1-2	few	CASSSSGDRGYTF	TGTGCCAGCAGCTCCTCGGGGGATCGGGGCTACACCTTC
TRBV4-3	16	-	TRBJ2-3	few	CASSQDWRSSTDTQYF	TGCGCCAGCAGCCAAGATTGGCGGTCTAGCACAGATACGCAGTATTTT